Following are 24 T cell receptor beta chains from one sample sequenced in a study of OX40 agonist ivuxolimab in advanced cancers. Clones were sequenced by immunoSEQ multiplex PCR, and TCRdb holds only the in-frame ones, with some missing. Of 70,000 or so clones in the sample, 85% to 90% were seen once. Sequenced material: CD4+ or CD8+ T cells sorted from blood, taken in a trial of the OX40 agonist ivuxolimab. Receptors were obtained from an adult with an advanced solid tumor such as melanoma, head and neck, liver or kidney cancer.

This chain's CDR3 is CASAPGRVNEKLFF. The CDR3 DNA reads as TGCGCCAGCGCCCCCGGCAGGGTTAATGAAAAACTGTTTTTT. The chain links TRBV5-1 to TRBJ1-4; D is possibly TRBD1 (5 bases). The CDR3 has 14 residues. Trimming removed 7 bases from V and 4 bases from J, with 14 bases in between. Germline loops: CDR1 SGHRS, CDR2 YFSETQ.

CDR3: CASSLKSQSRANVLTF. The CDR3 DNA follows: TGTGCCAGTAGTCTTAAATCACAAAGTCGGGCCAACGTCCTGACTTTC. This chain connects TRBV19 to TRBJ2-6; unclear D gene. Germline V gene sequence: CDR1 LNHDA, CDR2 SQIVND (reference sequence). The V end lost 5 bases, the J end lost 5 bases, and 16 bases lay between the germline ends. The CDR3 totals 16 residues.

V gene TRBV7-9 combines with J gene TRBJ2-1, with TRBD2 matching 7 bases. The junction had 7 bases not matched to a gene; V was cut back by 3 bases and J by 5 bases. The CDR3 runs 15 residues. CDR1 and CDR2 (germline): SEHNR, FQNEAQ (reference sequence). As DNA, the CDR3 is TGTGCCAGCAGCTTCCGGCTAGCGGTTAACAATGAGCAGTTCTTC. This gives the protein CASSFRLAVNNEQFF.

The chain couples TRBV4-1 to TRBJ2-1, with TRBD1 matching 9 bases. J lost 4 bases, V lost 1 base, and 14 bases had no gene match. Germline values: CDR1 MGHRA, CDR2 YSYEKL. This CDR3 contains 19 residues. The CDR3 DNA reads TGCGCCAGCAGCCAAGGCGAAACCCTAACAGGGGGCGATTACAATGAGCAGTTCTTC. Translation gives CASSQGETLTGGDYNEQFF.

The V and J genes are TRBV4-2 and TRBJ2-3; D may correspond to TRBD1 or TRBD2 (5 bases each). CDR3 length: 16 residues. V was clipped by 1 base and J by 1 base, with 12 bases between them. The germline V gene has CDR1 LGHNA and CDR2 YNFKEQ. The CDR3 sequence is CASSQAMGVGTDTQYF. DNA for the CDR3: TGTGCCAGCAGCCAAGCAATGGGGGTGGGCACAGATACGCAGTATTTT.

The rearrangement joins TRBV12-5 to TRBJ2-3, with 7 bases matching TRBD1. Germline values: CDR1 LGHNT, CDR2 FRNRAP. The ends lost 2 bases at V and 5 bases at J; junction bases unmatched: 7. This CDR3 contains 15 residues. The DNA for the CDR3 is TGTGCTAGTGGTTTGTCTGGACAGGTACGAGATACGCAGTATTTT. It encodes CASGLSGQVRDTQYF.

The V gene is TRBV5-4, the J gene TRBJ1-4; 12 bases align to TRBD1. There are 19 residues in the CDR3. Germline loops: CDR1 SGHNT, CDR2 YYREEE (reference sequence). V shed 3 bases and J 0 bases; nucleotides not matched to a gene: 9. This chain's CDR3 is CASSWGTGGAKATNEKLFF. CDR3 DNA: TGTGCCAGCAGCTGGGGGACAGGGGGCGCGAAGGCAACTAATGAAAAACTGTTTTTT.

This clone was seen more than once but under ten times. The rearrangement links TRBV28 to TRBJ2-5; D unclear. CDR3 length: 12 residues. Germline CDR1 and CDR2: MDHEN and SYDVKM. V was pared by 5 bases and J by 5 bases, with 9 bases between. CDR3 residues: CASSPSAETQYF. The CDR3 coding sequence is TGTGCCAGCAGTCCCTCGGCGGAGACCCAGTACTTC.

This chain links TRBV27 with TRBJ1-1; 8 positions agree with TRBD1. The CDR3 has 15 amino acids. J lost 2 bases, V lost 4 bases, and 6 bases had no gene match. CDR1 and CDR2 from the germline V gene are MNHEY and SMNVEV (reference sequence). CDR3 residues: CASSSYRGVNTEAFF. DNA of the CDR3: TGTGCCAGCAGTTCTTACAGGGGGGTTAACACTGAAGCTTTCTTT.

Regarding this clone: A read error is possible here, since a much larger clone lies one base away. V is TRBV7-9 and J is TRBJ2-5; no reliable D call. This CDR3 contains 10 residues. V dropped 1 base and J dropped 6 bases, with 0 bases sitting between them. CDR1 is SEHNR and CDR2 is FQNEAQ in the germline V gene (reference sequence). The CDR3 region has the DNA TGTGCCAGCAGCTTAGAGACCCAGTACTTC. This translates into CASSLETQYF.

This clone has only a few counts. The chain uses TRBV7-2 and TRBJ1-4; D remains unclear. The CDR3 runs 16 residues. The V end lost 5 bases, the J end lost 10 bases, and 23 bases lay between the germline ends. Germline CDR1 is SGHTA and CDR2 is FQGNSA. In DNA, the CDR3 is TGTGCCAGCAGCGGATTCCGGGGTGGAGTTGTTGGAAAACTGTTTTTT. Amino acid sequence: CASSGFRGGVVGKLFF.

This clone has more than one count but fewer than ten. CDR3 sequence (DNA): TGTGCCAGCAGATGGGACAGCGGGGAGCTGTTTTTT. Its protein is CASRWDSGELFF. The chain joins TRBV5-4 to TRBJ2-2; the match to TRBD1 covers 7 bases. Germline lookup yields CDR1 SGHNT and CDR2 YYREEE (reference sequence). With 5 bases clipped from V and 7 bases from J, the junction kept 2 bases outside the gene matches. The CDR3 runs 12 residues.

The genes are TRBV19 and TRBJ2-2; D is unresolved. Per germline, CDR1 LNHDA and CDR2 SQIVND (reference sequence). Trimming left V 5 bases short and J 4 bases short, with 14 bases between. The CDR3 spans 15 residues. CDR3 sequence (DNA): TGTGCCAGTAGTTCCACCCCGGGCAGCACCGGGGAGCTGTTTTTT. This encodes CASSSTPGSTGELFF.

The CDR3 here is CASSIHLTSGAKNIQYF. The CDR3 DNA is TGTGCCAGTAGTATACACCTCACTAGCGGGGCCAAAAACATTCAGTACTTC. The chain couples TRBV19 to TRBJ2-4, with 9 positions matching TRBD2. The CDR3 runs to 17 residues. Unmatched junction bases numbered 6, after V lost 2 bases and J lost 1 base. Germline lookup yields CDR1 LNHDA and CDR2 SQIVND (reference sequence).

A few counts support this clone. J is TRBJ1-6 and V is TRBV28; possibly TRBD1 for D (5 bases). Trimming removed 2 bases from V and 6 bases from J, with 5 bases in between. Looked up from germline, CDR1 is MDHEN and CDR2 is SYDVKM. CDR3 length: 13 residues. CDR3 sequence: CASSLDSNSPLHF. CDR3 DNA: TGTGCCAGCAGTTTAGACAGTAATTCACCCCTCCACTTT.

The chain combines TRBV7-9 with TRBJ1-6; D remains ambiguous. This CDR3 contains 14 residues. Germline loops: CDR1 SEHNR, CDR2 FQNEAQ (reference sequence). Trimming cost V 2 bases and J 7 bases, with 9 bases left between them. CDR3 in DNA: TGTGCCAGCAGCTTAACGGCCCAGAATTCACCCCTCCACTTT. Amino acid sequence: CASSLTAQNSPLHF.

The CDR3 nucleotides are TGTGCCAGCTCACTCCGACTAGCGGGAGGGCGGGACGAGCAGTACTTC. Protein sequence: CASSLRLAGGRDEQYF. This sequence joins TRBV18 and TRBJ2-7, with 14 bases fitting TRBD2. CDR3 size: 16 residues. V lost 4 bases, J lost 5 bases, and 7 bases stayed unmatched. CDR1 and CDR2 from the germline V gene are KGHSH and LQKENI.

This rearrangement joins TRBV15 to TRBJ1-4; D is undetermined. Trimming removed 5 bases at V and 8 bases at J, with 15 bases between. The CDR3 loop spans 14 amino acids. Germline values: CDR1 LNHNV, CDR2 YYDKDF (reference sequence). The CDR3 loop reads CATSRGREREKLFF. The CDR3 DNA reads TGTGCCACCAGCCGTGGAAGGGAAAGGGAAAAACTGTTTTTT.

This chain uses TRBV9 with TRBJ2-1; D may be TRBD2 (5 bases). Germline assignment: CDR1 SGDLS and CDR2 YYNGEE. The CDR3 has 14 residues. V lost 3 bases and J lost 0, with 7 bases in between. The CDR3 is CASSAGFSYNEQFF. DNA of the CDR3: TGTGCCAGCAGCGCGGGATTCTCCTACAATGAGCAGTTCTTC.

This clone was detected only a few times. The CDR3 sequence is CASSLEPGTGNTIYF. CDR3 DNA: TGTGCCAGCAGCTTAGAACCGGGGACTGGAAACACCATATATTTT. The chain combines TRBV11-2 with TRBJ1-3; D is unresolved. CDR1 and CDR2 (germline): SGHAT, FQNNGV. This CDR3 region has 15 residues. Between the trimmed V and J ends, which lost 0 bases and 2 bases, there was a span of 8 bases. Looking up the rest from reference TRBV11-2 and TRBJ1-3 gives the full variable domain: EAGVAQSPRYKIIEKRQSVAFWCNPISGHATLYWYQQILGQGPKLLIQFQNNGVVDDSQLPKDRFSAERLKGVDSTLKIQPAKLEDSAVYLCASSLEPGTGNTIYFGEGSWLTVV.

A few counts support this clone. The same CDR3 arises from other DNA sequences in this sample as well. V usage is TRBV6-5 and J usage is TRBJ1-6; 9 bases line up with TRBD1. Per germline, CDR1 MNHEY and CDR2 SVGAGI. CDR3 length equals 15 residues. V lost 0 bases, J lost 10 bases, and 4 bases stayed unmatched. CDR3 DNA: TGTGCCAGCAGTTACTCCCGGACAGGGGACTCACCCCTCCACTTT. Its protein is CASSYSRTGDSPLHF.

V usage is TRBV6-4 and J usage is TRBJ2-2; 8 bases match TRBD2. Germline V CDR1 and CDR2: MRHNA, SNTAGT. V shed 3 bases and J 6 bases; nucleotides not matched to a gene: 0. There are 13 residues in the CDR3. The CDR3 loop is CASSEREAGELFF. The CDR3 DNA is TGTGCCAGCAGTGAGCGGGAGGCCGGGGAGCTGTTTTTT.

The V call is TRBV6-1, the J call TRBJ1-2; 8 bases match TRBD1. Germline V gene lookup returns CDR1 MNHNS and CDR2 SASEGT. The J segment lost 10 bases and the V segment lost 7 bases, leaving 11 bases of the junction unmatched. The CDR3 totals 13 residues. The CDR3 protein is CASTQPDRVDYTF. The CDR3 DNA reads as TGTGCCAGCACTCAACCGGACAGGGTCGACTACACCTTC.

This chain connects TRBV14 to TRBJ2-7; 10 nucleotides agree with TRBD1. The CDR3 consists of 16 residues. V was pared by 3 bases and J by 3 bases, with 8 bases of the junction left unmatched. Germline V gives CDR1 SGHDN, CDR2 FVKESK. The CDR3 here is CASSHVLGQGDYEQYF. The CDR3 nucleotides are TGTGCCAGCAGCCACGTCCTAGGACAGGGGGACTACGAGCAGTACTTC. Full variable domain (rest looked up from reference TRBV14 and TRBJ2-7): EAGVTQFPSHSVIEKGQTVTLRCDPISGHDNLYWYRRVMGKEIKFLLHFVKESKQDESGMPNNRFLAERTGGTYSTLKVQPAELEDSGVYFCASSHVLGQGDYEQYFGPGTRLTVT.